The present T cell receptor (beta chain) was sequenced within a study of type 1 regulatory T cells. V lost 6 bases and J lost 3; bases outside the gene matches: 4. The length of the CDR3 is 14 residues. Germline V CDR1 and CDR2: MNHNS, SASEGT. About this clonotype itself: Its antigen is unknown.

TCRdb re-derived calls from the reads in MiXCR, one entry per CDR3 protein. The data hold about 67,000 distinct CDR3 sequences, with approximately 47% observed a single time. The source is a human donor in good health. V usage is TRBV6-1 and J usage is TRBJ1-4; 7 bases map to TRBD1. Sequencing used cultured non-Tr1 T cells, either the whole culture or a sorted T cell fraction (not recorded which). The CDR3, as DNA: TGTGCCAGCAGATTGACAGGGTCTAATGAAAAACTGTTTTTT. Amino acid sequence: CASRLTGSNEKLFF.